The source of this T cell receptor beta chain is a study of human T cells and chemical hapten exposure. Time point here: patch test 1, 2 weeks after DPC sensitization. Treatment of the sample: therapeutic diphenylcyclopropenone sensitization with weekly scalp DPC. Each patch-test visit's blood sample preceded patch application. Germline V gene data show CDR1 as LGHNA and CDR2 as YNFKEQ. Trimming took 4 bases from V and 0 from J, leaving 9 bases between them. This CDR3 is built from 15 residues. Each CDR3 protein gets one entry after TCRdb re-called the RACE reads with MiXCR. The sample holds about 100,000 distinct CDR3 sequences, roughly 11% seen once.

The chain links TRBV4-2 to TRBJ2-2; D possibly corresponds to TRBD1 (6 bases). This sequence originates from a woman aged 40 to 55 with alopecia areata. Some clones in this sample may be carry-over from other donors' samples. Sequencing was performed on whole blood, taken in connection with sensitization to the hapten diphenylcyclopropenone (DPC). CDR3 loop: CASSRGQTNTGELFF. The CDR3 nucleotides read TGTGCCAGCAGCCGAGGACAGACGAACACCGGGGAGCTGTTTTTT.